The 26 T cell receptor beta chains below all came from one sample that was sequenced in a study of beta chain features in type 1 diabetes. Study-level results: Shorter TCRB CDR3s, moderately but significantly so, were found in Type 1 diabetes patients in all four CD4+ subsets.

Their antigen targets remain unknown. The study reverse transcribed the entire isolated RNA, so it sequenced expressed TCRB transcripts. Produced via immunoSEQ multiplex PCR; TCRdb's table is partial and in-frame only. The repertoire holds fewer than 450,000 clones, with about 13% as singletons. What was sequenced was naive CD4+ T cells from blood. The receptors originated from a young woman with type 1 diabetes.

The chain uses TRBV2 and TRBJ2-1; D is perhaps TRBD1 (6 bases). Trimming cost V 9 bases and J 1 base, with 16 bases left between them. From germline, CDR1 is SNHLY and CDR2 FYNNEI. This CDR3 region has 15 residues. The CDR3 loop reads CASQIRQASYNEQFF. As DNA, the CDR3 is TGTGCCAGTCAGATCAGACAGGCATCCTACAATGAGCAGTTCTTC.

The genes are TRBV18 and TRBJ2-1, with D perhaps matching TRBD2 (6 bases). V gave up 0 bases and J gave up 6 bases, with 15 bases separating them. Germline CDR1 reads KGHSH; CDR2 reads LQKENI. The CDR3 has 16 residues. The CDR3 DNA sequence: TGTGCCAGCTCACCACCTGGAGCGGGCCGCTTCAATGAGCAGTTCTTC. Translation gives CASSPPGAGRFNEQFF. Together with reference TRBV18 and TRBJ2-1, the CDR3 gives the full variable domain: NAGVMQNPRHLVRRRGQEARLRCSPMKGHSHVYWYRQLPEEGLKFMVYLQKENIIDESGMPKERFSAEFPKEGPSILRIQQVVRGDSAAYFCASSPPGAGRFNEQFFGPGTRLTVL.

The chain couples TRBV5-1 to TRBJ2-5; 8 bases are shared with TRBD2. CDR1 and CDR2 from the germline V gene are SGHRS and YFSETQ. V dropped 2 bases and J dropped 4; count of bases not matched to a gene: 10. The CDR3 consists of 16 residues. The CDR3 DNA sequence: TGCGCCAGCAGCTTCAGTGGTAGCGGGATCGGAGAGACCCAGTACTTC. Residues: CASSFSGSGIGETQYF.

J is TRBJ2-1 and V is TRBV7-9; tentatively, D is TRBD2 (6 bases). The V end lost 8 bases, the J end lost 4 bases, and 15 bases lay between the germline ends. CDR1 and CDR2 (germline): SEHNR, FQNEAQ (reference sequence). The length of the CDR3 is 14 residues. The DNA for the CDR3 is TGTGCCAGCCAAACATCCGGGACTTACAATGAGCAGTTCTTC. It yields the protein CASQTSGTYNEQFF.

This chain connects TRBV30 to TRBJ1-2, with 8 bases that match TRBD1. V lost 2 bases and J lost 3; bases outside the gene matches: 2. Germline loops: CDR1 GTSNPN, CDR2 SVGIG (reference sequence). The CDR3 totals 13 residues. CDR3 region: CAWSSQGDYGYTF. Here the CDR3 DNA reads TGTGCCTGGAGTTCACAGGGGGACTATGGCTACACCTTC.

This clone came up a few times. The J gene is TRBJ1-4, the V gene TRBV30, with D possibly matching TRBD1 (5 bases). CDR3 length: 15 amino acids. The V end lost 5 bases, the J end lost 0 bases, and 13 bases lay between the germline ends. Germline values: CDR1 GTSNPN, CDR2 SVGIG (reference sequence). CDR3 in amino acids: CAWVPWGATNEKLFF. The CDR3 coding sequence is TGTGCCTGGGTCCCATGGGGGGCAACTAATGAAAAACTGTTTTTT.

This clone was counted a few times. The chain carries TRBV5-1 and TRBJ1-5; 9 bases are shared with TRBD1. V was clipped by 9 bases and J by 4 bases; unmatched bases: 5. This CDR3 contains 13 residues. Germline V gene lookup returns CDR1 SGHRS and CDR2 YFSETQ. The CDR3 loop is CANSGTGNQPQHF. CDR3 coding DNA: TGCGCCAACTCCGGGACAGGGAATCAGCCCCAGCATTTT.

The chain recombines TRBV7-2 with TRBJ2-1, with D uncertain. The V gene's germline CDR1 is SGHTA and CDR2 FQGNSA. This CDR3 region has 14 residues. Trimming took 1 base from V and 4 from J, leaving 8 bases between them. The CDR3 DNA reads TGTGCCAGCAGCTTAGGAACAGAATACAATGAGCAGTTCTTC. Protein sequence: CASSLGTEYNEQFF.

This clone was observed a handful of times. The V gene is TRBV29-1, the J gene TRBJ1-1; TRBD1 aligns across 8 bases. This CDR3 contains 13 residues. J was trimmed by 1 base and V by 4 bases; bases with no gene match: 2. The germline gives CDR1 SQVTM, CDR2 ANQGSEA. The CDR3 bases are TGCAGCGTTGGAGACAGGGGGAACACTGAAGCTTTCTTT. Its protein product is CSVGDRGNTEAFF.

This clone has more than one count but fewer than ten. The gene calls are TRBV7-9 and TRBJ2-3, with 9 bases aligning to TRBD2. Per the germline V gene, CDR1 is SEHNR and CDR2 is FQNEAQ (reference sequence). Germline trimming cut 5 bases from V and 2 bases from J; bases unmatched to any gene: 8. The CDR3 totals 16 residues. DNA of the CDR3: TGTGCCAGCAGCCCGTGGACTAGCGAGACCACAGATACGCAGTATTTT. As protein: CASSPWTSETTDTQYF.

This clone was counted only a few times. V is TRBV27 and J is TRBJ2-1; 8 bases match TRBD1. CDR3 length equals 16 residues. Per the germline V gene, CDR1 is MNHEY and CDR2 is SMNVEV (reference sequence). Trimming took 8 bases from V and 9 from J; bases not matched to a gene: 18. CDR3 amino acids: CASRYPHPGQVFEQFF. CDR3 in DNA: TGTGCCAGCCGATACCCCCACCCGGGACAGGTGTTTGAGCAGTTCTTC.

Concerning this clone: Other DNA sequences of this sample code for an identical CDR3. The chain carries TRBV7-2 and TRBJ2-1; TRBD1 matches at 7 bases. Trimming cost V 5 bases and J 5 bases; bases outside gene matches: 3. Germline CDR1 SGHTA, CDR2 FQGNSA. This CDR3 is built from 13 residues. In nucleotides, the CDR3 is TGTGCCAGCAGCCTGGGACAGAACAATGAGCAGTTCTTC. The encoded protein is CASSLGQNNEQFF.

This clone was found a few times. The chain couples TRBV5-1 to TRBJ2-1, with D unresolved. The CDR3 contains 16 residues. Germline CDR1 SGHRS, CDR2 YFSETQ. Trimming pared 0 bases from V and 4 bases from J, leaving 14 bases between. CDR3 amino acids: CASSLVAGRQYNEQFF. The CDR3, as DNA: TGCGCCAGCAGCTTGGTGGCAGGCCGGCAATACAATGAGCAGTTCTTC.

The CDR3 sequence is CASSPTGTVADTQYF. CDR3 sequence (DNA): TGTGCCAGCTCCCCAACAGGCACCGTGGCAGATACGCAGTATTTT. The rearrangement links TRBV18 to TRBJ2-3; D perhaps matches TRBD1 (5 bases). The CDR3 runs to 15 residues. Germline CDR1 is KGHSH and CDR2 is LQKENI. V was clipped by 6 bases and J by 4 bases, with 17 bases between them.

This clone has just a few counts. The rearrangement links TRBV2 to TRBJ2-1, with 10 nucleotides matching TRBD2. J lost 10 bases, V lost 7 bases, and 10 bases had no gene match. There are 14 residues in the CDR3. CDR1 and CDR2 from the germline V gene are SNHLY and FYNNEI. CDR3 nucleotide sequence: TGTGCCAGCACCAGTCAAAGGACTAGCGGAGAGCAGTTCTTC. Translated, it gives CASTSQRTSGEQFF.

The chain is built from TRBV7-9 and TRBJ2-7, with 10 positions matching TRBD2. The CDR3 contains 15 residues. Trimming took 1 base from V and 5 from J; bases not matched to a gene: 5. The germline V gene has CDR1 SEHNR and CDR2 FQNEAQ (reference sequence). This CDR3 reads CASSLVGTSDHEQYF. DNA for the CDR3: TGTGCCAGCAGCTTAGTTGGGACTAGCGACCACGAGCAGTACTTC.

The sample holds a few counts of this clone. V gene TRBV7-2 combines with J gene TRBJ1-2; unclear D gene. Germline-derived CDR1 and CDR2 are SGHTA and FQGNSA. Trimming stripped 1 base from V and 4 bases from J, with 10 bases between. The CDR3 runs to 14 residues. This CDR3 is CASSLGGGFYGYTF. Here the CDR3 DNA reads TGTGCCAGCAGCTTAGGAGGAGGTTTCTATGGCTACACCTTC.

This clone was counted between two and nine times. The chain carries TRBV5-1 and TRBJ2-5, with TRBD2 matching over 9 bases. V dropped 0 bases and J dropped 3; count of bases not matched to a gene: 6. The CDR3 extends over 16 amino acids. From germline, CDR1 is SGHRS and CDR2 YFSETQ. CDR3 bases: TGCGCCAGCAGCTTGGCCAGAATAGCGGGGGAAGAGACCCAGTACTTC. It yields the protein CASSLARIAGEETQYF.

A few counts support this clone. The CDR3 region is CASSPQDSTDTQYF. In DNA, the CDR3 is TGTGCCAGCTCACCTCAGGACTCCACAGATACGCAGTATTTT. The V call is TRBV18, the J call TRBJ2-3; D is perhaps TRBD2 (5 bases). Germline-derived CDR1 and CDR2 are KGHSH and LQKENI. V shed 3 bases and J shed 2 bases, with 9 bases lying between them. There are 14 residues in the CDR3. Variable domain in full (rest from reference TRBV18 and TRBJ2-3): NAGVMQNPRHLVRRRGQEARLRCSPMKGHSHVYWYRQLPEEGLKFMVYLQKENIIDESGMPKERFSAEFPKEGPSILRIQQVVRGDSAAYFCASSPQDSTDTQYFGPGTRLTVL.

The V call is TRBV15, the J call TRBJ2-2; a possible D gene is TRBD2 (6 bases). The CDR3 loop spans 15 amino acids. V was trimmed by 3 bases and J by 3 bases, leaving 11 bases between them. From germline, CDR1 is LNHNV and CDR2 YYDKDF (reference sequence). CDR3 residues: CATSSSGAHTGELFF. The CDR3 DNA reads TGTGCCACCAGCAGCTCGGGAGCCCACACCGGGGAGCTGTTTTTT.

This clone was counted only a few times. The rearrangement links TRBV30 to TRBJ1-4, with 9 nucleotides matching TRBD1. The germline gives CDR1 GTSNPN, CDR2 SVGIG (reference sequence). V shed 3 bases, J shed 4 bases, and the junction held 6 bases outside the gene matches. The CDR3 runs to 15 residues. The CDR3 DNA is TGTGCCTGGAGGCGCCCGGGACAGGGTAATGAAAAACTGTTTTTT. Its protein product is CAWRRPGQGNEKLFF.

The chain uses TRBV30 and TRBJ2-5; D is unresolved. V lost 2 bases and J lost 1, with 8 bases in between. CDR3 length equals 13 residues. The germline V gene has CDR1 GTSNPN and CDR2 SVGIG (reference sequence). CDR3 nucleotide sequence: TGTGCCTGGAGTCGTGGCACCCAAGAGACCCAGTACTTC. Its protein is CAWSRGTQETQYF.

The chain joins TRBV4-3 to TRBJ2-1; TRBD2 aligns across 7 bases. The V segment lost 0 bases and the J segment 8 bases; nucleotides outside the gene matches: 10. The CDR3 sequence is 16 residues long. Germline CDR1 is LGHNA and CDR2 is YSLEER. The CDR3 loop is CASSQEAGGSGDEQFF. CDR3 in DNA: TGCGCCAGCAGCCAAGAAGCCGGCGGGAGTGGGGATGAGCAGTTCTTC.

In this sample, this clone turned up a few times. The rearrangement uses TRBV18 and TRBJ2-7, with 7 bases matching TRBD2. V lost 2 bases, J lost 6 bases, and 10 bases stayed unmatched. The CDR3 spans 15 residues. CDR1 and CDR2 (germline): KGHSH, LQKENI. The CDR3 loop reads CASSPGGRAQGEQYF. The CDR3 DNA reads TGTGCCAGCTCACCAGGAGGGAGGGCCCAGGGCGAGCAGTACTTC.

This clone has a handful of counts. The CDR3 DNA sequence: TGTGCCAGCTCACCCCCCGGACAGACGAACACTGAAGCTTTCTTT. This codes for CASSPPGQTNTEAFF. The chain joins TRBV18 to TRBJ1-1; perhaps TRBD1 as D (6 bases). V was pared by 3 bases and J by 1 base, with 12 bases between. The CDR3 spans 15 residues. Germline V CDR1 and CDR2: KGHSH, LQKENI.

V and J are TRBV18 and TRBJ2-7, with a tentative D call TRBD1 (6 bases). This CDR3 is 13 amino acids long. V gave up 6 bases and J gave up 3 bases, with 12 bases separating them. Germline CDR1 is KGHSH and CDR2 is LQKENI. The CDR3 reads CASSRDNGYEQYF. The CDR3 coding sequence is TGTGCCAGCTCCCGGGACAACGGCTACGAGCAGTACTTC.